Listed below are T cell receptor beta chains from one sample, sequenced in a study of CD8 T cells in Susac syndrome. TCRdb ran MiXCR on the immunoSEQ multiplex PCR reads and lists one entry per CDR3 protein. This sample has 95,000 to 150,000 distinct CDR3 sequences, with 94% found just once. Source material: CD4+ T cells from PBMCs. These receptors were collected from a human donor in good health. Each CDR3 is given with its conserved first and last residue. The D gene is left open where the match is weak.

J | V | D | CDR3
TRBJ2-5 | TRBV7-9 | . | CASSSTGTHQETQYF
TRBJ1-1 | TRBV29-1 | TRBD1 | CSVLWDRANTEAFF
TRBJ2-6 | TRBV3-1 | . | CASSQVWLSSGANVLTF
TRBJ2-3 | TRBV7-2 | . | CASSLNTMRADTQYF
TRBJ1-5 | TRBV5-6 | . | CASSSFRAPGQPQHF
TRBJ2-5 | TRBV6-4 | . | CASRDGFTRQETQYF
TRBJ2-3 | TRBV5-6 | TRBD2 | CASSLRLAGNTDTQYF
TRBJ2-6 | TRBV18 | TRBD1 | CASSPGQGATGANVLTF
TRBJ2-7 | TRBV5-6 | TRBD1 | CASSGTGGRYEQYF
TRBJ1-1 | TRBV19 | . | CASSISGRTEAFF
TRBJ2-6 | TRBV2 | . | CAASSGANVLTF
TRBJ2-6 | TRBV7-6 | . | CASSLTGLGSGANVLTF
TRBJ1-3 | TRBV19 | . | CASRSYDTIYF
TRBJ1-1 | TRBV5-1 | . | CASSLAGGVNTEAFF
TRBJ2-1 | TRBV18 | TRBD2 | CASSPGTSGNNEQFF
TRBJ2-7 | TRBV20-1 | . | CSAPRDNGGYEQYF
TRBJ2-1 | TRBV6-2/TRBV6-3 | . | CASSPLRSEQFF
TRBJ2-7 | TRBV6-1 | . | CATARPSSYEQYF
TRBJ2-5 | TRBV20-1 | TRBD2 | CSARVLAGPESQYF
TRBJ2-3 | TRBV6-5 | TRBD1 | CAARDRGRDTQYF
TRBJ2-7 | TRBV6-6 | . | CATTGGLWYEQYF
TRBJ2-3 | TRBV7-2 | TRBD2 | CASSLSGLAGERDTQYF